The 29 T cell receptor beta chains below all came from one sample that was sequenced in a study of blood T cell repertoires in COVID-19. Clones were sequenced by immunoSEQ multiplex PCR, and TCRdb holds only the in-frame ones, with some missing. The table lists approximately 46,000 clones, roughly 86% of them singletons. Sequenced input: peripheral blood. The receptors here all came from a man aged 55 to 70 with active or convalescent COVID-19.

The chain links TRBV10-1 to TRBJ2-2; 10 bases map to TRBD2. The CDR3 has 13 residues. Germline trimming cut 8 bases from V and 3 bases from J; bases unmatched to any gene: 0. Germline V gene lookup returns CDR1 WNHNN and CDR2 SYGVQD (reference sequence). The CDR3 reads CASGTSDTGELFF. The CDR3 coding sequence is TGCGCCAGCGGGACTAGCGACACCGGGGAGCTGTTTTTT.

The rearrangement joins TRBV7-9 to TRBJ1-6, with D tentatively TRBD1 (6 bases). V was clipped by 1 base and J by 8 bases, with 12 bases between them. The germline gives CDR1 SEHNR, CDR2 FQNEAQ (reference sequence). This CDR3 is 15 amino acids long. The CDR3 DNA is TGTGCCAGCAGCTTAGATCCAGGGGTGGATTCACCCCTCCACTTT. Amino acids: CASSLDPGVDSPLHF.

The chain links TRBV4-2 to TRBJ1-5, with 11 bases that match TRBD1. Germline lookup yields CDR1 LGHNA and CDR2 YNFKEQ. The CDR3 length is 14 residues. V gave up 8 bases and J gave up 7 bases; unmatched junction bases: 7. CDR3 protein: CASRPGTGGQPQHF. In DNA form, the CDR3 reads TGTGCCAGCCGTCCCGGGACAGGGGGACAGCCCCAGCATTTT.

This clone was found a few times. The chain links TRBV19 to TRBJ2-5, with 9 bases that match TRBD1. The J segment lost 9 bases and the V segment lost 5 bases, leaving 10 bases of the junction unmatched. The CDR3 consists of 14 residues. Germline V gene lookup returns CDR1 LNHDA and CDR2 SQIVND (reference sequence). The chain's CDR3 is CASSALGQGYPQYF. The CDR3 DNA sequence: TGTGCCAGTAGTGCCTTGGGACAGGGATATCCCCAGTACTTC.

The genes are TRBV29-1 and TRBJ1-2, with a weak D call TRBD1 (5 bases). CDR3 length: 13 residues. The V end lost 4 bases, the J end lost 4 bases, and 13 bases lay between the germline ends. Germline values: CDR1 SQVTM, CDR2 ANQGSEA. The CDR3 loop reads CSVATGTSYGYTF. For the CDR3, the DNA is TGCAGCGTTGCAACCGGGACTAGCTATGGCTACACCTTC.

The V call is TRBV5-6, the J call TRBJ1-1; the D is unclear. The V end lost 0 bases, the J end lost 4 bases, and 10 bases lay between the germline ends. The CDR3 length is 14 residues. Germline CDR1 is SGHDT and CDR2 is YYEEEE. The CDR3 is CASSLGASLTEAFF. As DNA, the CDR3 is TGTGCCAGCAGCTTGGGGGCCTCGCTCACTGAAGCTTTCTTT.

This rearrangement joins TRBV7-8 to TRBJ1-2; D remains ambiguous. The CDR3 runs to 12 residues. V lost 1 base and J lost 5, with 5 bases in between. Germline V lookup: CDR1 SGHVS, CDR2 FQNEAQ. The CDR3: CASSLVGYGYTF. The DNA of the CDR3 is TGTGCCAGCAGCTTAGTCGGTTATGGCTACACCTTC.

The gene calls are TRBV28 and TRBJ1-2; D is ambiguous. Trimming removed 0 bases from V and 7 bases from J, with 9 bases in between. Germline values: CDR1 MDHEN, CDR2 SYDVKM. This CDR3 is built from 13 residues. CDR3 in amino acids: CASSLWRRGGYTF. The CDR3, as DNA: TGTGCCAGCAGTTTATGGAGAAGAGGTGGCTACACCTTC.

The CDR3 spells CASSFPDRDYGYTF. CDR3 DNA sequence: TGTGCCAGCAGCTTCCCGGACAGGGACTATGGCTACACCTTC. V is TRBV11-1 and J is TRBJ1-2, with 8 bases fitting TRBD1. Germline V gene lookup returns CDR1 SGHAT and CDR2 FQDESV (reference sequence). The ends lost 3 bases at V and 3 bases at J; junction bases unmatched: 3. The CDR3 is 14 residues long.

This chain links TRBV19 with TRBJ1-1; 10 bases map to TRBD1. The CDR3 runs to 18 residues. V trimming: 10 bases; J trimming: 1 base; junction bases outside the gene matches: 18. Germline V gene lookup returns CDR1 LNHDA and CDR2 SQIVND (reference sequence). CDR3 amino acids: CATSSPYDRGHSNTEAFF. The DNA for the CDR3 is TGTGCCACCTCATCTCCTTACGACAGGGGGCATTCGAACACTGAAGCTTTCTTT.

The gene calls are TRBV28 and TRBJ2-7; D not certain. Trimming took 4 bases from V and 3 from J, leaving 16 bases between them. This CDR3 is built from 15 residues. Looked up from germline, CDR1 is MDHEN and CDR2 is SYDVKM. CDR3 bases: TGTGCCAGCAGTTCTAGTCACGGCCCCCTCTACGAGCAGTACTTC. Translated, it gives CASSSSHGPLYEQYF.

The rearrangement joins TRBV4-3 to TRBJ2-1; 8 bases are shared with TRBD1. CDR1 and CDR2 from the germline V gene are LGHNA and YSLEER. The CDR3 sequence is 16 residues long. The V gene end was trimmed by 3 bases and the J gene end by 7 bases; junction bases not matched to a gene: 11. The CDR3 sequence is CASSHLGQGHVNEQFF. The DNA of the CDR3 is TGCGCCAGCAGCCACCTTGGACAGGGACATGTAAATGAGCAGTTCTTC.

This rearrangement joins TRBV6-4 to TRBJ2-1, with TRBD1 as a possible D gene (5 bases). The CDR3 is made up of 14 amino acids. V lost 0 bases and J 3 bases, leaving 6 bases between the germline ends. Germline lookup yields CDR1 MRHNA and CDR2 SNTAGT. Here the CDR3 DNA reads TGTGCCAGCAGTGACTCGGACATCTACAATGAGCAGTTCTTC. This sequence encodes CASSDSDIYNEQFF.

The V call is TRBV11-2, the J call TRBJ1-4; TRBD1 matches 7 bases. The CDR3 covers 15 residues. The V gene end was trimmed by 5 bases and the J gene end by 5 bases; junction bases not matched to a gene: 8. Germline V gene data show CDR1 as SGHAT and CDR2 as FQNNGV. The CDR3 is CASSPIGQANEKLFF. For the CDR3, the DNA is TGTGCCAGCAGCCCGATCGGACAGGCCAATGAAAAACTGTTTTTT.

This chain connects TRBV6-5 to TRBJ2-7; D might be TRBD1 (6 bases). The CDR3 is made up of 14 amino acids. V was trimmed by 6 bases and J by 0 bases, leaving 12 bases between them. Germline V CDR1 and CDR2: MNHEY, SVGAGI. Here the CDR3 reads CASRRTGNSYEQYF. The CDR3 DNA sequence: TGTGCCAGCAGGAGAACAGGGAACTCCTACGAGCAGTACTTC.

This sequence joins TRBV5-1 and TRBJ1-1, with 7 bases lining up with TRBD1. The ends lost 4 bases at V and 3 bases at J; junction bases unmatched: 6. This CDR3 comprises 14 residues. CDR1 and CDR2 from the germline V gene are SGHRS and YFSETQ. The CDR3 is CASSQQGPHTEAFF. The DNA for the CDR3 is TGCGCCAGCAGCCAACAGGGGCCCCACACTGAAGCTTTCTTT.

This chain links TRBV4-1 with TRBJ1-1; D gene unclear. This CDR3 has 14 amino acids. Germline CDR1 reads MGHRA; CDR2 reads YSYEKL. Trimming cost V 1 base and J 5 bases, with 11 bases left between them. The CDR3 nucleotides are TGCGCCAGCAGCCAAGCACATACGGAGACTGAAGCTTTCTTT. Translated: CASSQAHTETEAFF.

The chain employs TRBV19 and TRBJ1-3; 10 positions agree with TRBD1. V dropped 9 bases and J dropped 0; count of bases not matched to a gene: 11. The CDR3 spans 17 residues. Germline CDR1 and CDR2: LNHDA and SQIVND (reference sequence). The CDR3 here is CASTAGQGFPSGNTIYF. CDR3 sequence (DNA): TGTGCCAGCACCGCGGGACAGGGGTTCCCCTCTGGAAACACCATATATTTT.

This sequence joins TRBV4-2 and TRBJ1-1, with a possible D match to TRBD1 (5 bases). The length of the CDR3 is 13 residues. V was shortened by 1 base and J by 7 bases, with 10 bases between the two germline ends. Germline CDR1 and CDR2: LGHNA and YNFKEQ. The CDR3 here is CASSQATQVEAFF. The CDR3 nucleotides are TGTGCCAGCAGCCAAGCTACACAGGTTGAAGCTTTCTTT.

This chain joins TRBV25-1 and TRBJ1-6, with 10 bases matching TRBD1. The CDR3 consists of 18 residues. Per the germline V gene, CDR1 is MGHDK and CDR2 is SYGVNS. The ends lost 6 bases at V and 4 bases at J; junction bases unmatched: 12. CDR3 protein: CASSNGPGQGPYNSPLHF. CDR3 sequence (DNA): TGTGCCAGCAGCAACGGACCGGGACAGGGGCCTTATAATTCACCCCTCCACTTT.

The chain is built from TRBV4-2 and TRBJ2-7; tentatively, D is TRBD1 (6 bases). The CDR3 length is 13 residues. Germline V CDR1 and CDR2: LGHNA, YNFKEQ. V lost 4 bases to trimming and J lost 3 bases, with 10 bases between them. CDR3 nucleotide sequence: TGTGCCAGCAGCCCCGGACAGAGCTACGAGCAGTACTTC. Translating gives CASSPGQSYEQYF.

This clone was counted only a few times. V is TRBV3-1 (or the pseudogene TRBV3-2) and J is TRBJ2-7, with D unresolved. The CDR3 covers 14 residues. Germline lookup yields CDR1 LGHDT and CDR2 YNNKEL (reference sequence). V shed 6 bases and J shed 0 bases, with 12 bases lying between them. DNA of the CDR3: TGTGCCAGCAGTAAAGGCAGGATCTCCTACGAGCAGTACTTC. As protein: CASSKGRISYEQYF.

This chain joins TRBV5-4 and TRBJ2-1; 9 bases line up with TRBD2. The trim removed 4 bases at V and 6 bases at J, leaving 8 bases unmatched. CDR3 size: 15 residues. CDR1 SGHNT and CDR2 YYREEE come from the germline V gene (reference sequence). CDR3 sequence: CASSPRGGGGNEQFF. The CDR3 DNA follows: TGTGCCAGCAGCCCAAGGGGCGGGGGGGGCAATGAGCAGTTCTTC. The full variable domain, in which reference TRBV5-4 and TRBJ2-1 provide the parts outside the CDR3, is ETGVTQSPTHLIKTRGQQVTLRCSSQSGHNTVSWYQQALGQGPQFIFQYYREEENGRGNFPPRFSGLQFPNYSSELNVNALELDDSALYLCASSPRGGGGNEQFFGPGTRLTVL.

V is TRBV30 and J is TRBJ1-5; a weak D match, TRBD1 (5 bases). V lost 3 bases, J lost 6 bases, and 27 bases lay in between. Germline V CDR1 and CDR2: GTSNPN, SVGIG (reference sequence). This CDR3 comprises 18 residues. This chain's CDR3 is CAWSRFRGGETPPQPQHF. The CDR3 coding sequence is TGTGCCTGGAGCCGATTTAGGGGAGGGGAGACTCCTCCTCAGCCCCAGCATTTT.

The chain combines TRBV9 with TRBJ1-1; D not resolved. Germline V CDR1 and CDR2: SGDLS, YYNGEE. V was trimmed by 4 bases and J by 2 bases, leaving 6 bases between them. The CDR3 length is 12 residues. As DNA, the CDR3 is TGTGCCAGCAGCCCACATAACACTGAAGCTTTCTTT. Protein: CASSPHNTEAFF.

The chain recombines TRBV3-1 (or the pseudogene TRBV3-2) with TRBJ2-7; no firm D call. Germline V gene sequence: CDR1 LGHDT, CDR2 YNNKEL (reference sequence). The ends were cut back, 3 bases at V and 4 bases at J, with 4 bases in the middle. The CDR3 has 11 amino acids. The CDR3 loop is CASSHQYEQYF. Written as DNA, the CDR3 is TGTGCCAGCAGCCATCAGTACGAGCAGTACTTC.

This sequence joins TRBV14 and TRBJ1-6; D might be TRBD1 (6 bases). The CDR3 consists of 14 residues. V lost 2 bases and J lost 10, with 12 bases in between. Germline V gene sequence: CDR1 SGHDN, CDR2 FVKESK. The CDR3 is CASSQLQGSSPLHF. In DNA, the CDR3 is TGTGCCAGCAGCCAACTACAGGGTAGCTCACCCCTCCACTTT.

The chain has TRBV30 and TRBJ2-1; 8 bases are shared with TRBD2. This CDR3 contains 13 residues. The germline CDR1 and CDR2 sequences are GTSNPN and SVGIG (reference sequence). J was trimmed by 4 bases and V by 4 bases; bases with no gene match: 3. CDR3 sequence (DNA): TGTGCCTGGACGGGGGGGCCGTACAATGAGCAGTTCTTC. This codes for CAWTGGPYNEQFF.

This rearrangement joins TRBV19 to TRBJ1-1; D ambiguous. This CDR3 comprises 11 residues. Looked up from germline, CDR1 is LNHDA and CDR2 is SQIVND (reference sequence). Trimming took 4 bases from V and 10 from J, leaving 10 bases between them. The DNA for the CDR3 is TGTGCCAGTAGTAGAGCCTATATAGCTTTCTTT. It encodes CASSRAYIAFF.